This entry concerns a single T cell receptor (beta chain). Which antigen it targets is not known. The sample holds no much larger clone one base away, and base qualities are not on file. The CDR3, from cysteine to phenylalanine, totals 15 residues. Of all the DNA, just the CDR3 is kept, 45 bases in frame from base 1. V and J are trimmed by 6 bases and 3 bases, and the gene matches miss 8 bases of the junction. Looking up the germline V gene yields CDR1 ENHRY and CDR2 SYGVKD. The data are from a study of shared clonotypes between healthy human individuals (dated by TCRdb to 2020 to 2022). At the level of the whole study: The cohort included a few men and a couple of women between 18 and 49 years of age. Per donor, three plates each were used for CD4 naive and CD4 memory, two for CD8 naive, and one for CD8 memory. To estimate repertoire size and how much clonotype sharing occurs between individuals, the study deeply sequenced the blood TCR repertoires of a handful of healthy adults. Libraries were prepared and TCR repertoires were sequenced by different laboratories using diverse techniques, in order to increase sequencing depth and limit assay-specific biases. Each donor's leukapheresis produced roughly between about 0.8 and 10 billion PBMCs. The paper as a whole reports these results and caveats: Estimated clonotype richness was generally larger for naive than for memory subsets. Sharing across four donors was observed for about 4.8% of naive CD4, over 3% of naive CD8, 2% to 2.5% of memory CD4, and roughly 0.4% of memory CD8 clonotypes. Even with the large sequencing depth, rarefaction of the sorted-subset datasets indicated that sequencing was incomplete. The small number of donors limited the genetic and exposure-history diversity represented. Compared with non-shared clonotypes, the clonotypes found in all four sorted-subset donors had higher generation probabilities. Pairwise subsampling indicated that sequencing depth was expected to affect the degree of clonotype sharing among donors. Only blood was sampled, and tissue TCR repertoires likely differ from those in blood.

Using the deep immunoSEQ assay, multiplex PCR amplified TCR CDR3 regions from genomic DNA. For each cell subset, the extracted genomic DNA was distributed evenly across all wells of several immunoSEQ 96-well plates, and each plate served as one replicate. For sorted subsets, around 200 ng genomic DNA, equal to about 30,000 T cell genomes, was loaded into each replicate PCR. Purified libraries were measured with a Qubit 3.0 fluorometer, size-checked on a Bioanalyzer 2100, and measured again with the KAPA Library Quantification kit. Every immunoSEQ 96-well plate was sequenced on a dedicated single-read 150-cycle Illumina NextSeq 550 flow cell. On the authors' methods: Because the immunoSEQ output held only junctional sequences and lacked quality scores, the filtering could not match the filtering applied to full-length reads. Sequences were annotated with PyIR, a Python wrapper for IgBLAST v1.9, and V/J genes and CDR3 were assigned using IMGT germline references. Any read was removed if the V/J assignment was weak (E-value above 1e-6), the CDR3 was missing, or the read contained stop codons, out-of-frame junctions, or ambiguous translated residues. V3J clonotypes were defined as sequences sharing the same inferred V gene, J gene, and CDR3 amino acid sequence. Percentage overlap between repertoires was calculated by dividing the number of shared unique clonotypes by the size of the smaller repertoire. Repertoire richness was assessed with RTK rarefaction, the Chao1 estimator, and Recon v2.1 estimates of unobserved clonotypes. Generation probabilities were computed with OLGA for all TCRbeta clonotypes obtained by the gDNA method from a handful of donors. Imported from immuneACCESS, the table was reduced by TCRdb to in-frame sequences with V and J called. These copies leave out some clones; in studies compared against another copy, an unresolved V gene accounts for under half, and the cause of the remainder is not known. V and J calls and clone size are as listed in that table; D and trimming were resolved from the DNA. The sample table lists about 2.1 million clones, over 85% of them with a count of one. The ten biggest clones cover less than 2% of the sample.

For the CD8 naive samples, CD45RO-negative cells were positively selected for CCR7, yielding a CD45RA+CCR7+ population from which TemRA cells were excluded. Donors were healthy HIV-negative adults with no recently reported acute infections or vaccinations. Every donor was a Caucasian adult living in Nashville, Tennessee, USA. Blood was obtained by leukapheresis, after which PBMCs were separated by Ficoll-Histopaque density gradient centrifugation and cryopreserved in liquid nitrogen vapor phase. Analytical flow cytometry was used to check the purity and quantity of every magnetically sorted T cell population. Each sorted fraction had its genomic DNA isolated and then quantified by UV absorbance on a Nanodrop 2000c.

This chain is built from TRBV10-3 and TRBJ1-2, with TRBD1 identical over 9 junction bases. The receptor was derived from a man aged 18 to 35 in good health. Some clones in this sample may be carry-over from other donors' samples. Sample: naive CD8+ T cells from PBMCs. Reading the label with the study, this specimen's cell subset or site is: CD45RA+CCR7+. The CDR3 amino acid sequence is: CAISSWDREDYGYTF. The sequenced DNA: TGTGCCATCAGCTCTTGGGACAGGGAGGACTATGGCTACACCTTC.